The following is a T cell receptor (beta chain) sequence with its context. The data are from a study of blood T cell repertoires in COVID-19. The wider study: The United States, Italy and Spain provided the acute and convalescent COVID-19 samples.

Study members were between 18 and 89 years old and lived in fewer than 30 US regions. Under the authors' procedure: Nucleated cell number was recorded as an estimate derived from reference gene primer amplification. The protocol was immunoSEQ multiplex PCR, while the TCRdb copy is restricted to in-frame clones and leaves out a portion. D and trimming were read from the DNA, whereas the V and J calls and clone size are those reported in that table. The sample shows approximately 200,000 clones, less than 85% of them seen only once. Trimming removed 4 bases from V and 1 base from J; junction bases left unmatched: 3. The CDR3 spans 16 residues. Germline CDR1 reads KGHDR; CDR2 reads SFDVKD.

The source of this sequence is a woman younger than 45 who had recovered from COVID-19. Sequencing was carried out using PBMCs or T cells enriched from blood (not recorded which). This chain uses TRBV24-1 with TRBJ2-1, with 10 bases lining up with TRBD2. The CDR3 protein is CATSDSSGRSYNEQFF. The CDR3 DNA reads TGTGCCACCAGTGACAGTAGCGGGAGGTCCTACAATGAGCAGTTCTTC.